The rows below give T cell receptor beta chains drawn from one sample of a study of blood T cell repertoires in COVID-19. TCRdb's copy holds only in-frame clones and misses some; the assay was immunoSEQ multiplex PCR. Of some 120,000 clones listed, less than 90% are singletons. The sequenced sample was peripheral blood. The receptors stem from a man aged 25 to 45 with acute or convalescent COVID-19. Both conserved end residues are part of each CDR3. The order of the fields is V gene, CDR3 protein.

>TRBV11-2
CASSLEIAGGADTQYF
>TRBV5-6
CASSFGRLMSTNTQYF
>TRBV18
CASSPGTGRSYNEQFF
>TRBV27
CASSSLTSGGAPQFF
>TRBV13
CATGPVDTGELFF
>TRBV13
CASSSSGAGAYGYTF
>TRBV9
CASGRGEAVLNEKLFF
>TRBV6-2/TRBV6-3
CASSYPGLAATYTTETQYF
>TRBV7-2
CASSPGLANGELFF
>TRBV29-1
CSAVLSQAGEQYF
>TRBV27
CASSPSLAGRFSKVDTQYF
>TRBV4-3
CASSAGDRPTGGYTF
>TRBV7-6
CASTLVGGMETQYF
>TRBV15
CATSSSLLAFYNEQFF
>TRBV5-5
CASSSAAGGPNTGELFF
>TRBV6-5
CASRRQGGPYEQYF